The 12 T cell receptor beta chains presented below share a single source sample, sequenced in a study of OX40 agonist ivuxolimab in advanced cancers. Repertoires were generated with immunoSEQ multiplex PCR, while TCRdb's copy carries only in-frame clones and drops some. The data show more than 40,000 clones, with 88% seen just once and under 10% held by the top ten. This specimen was CD4+ or CD8+ T cells sorted from blood, taken in a trial of the OX40 agonist ivuxolimab. The receptors stem from an adult with an advanced solid tumor such as melanoma, head and neck, liver or kidney cancer.

The rearrangement links TRBV18 to TRBJ1-6; D is unresolved. The CDR3 spans 13 residues. V dropped 6 bases and J dropped 8 bases, with 11 bases sitting between them. From germline, CDR1 is KGHSH and CDR2 LQKENI. CDR3 sequence reads: CASSRGGDSPLHF. The DNA of the CDR3 is TGTGCCAGCTCTCGGGGTGGTGATTCACCCCTCCACTTT.

The J gene is TRBJ2-3, the V gene TRBV6-1; D perhaps matches TRBD2 (6 bases). CDR1 is MNHNS and CDR2 is SASEGT in the germline V gene. CDR3 size: 13 residues. V was clipped by 5 bases and J by 5 bases, with 11 bases between them. The CDR3 DNA reads as TGTGCCAGCAGTACAATAGCGGAAGATACGCAGTATTTT. This translates into CASSTIAEDTQYF.

The genes are TRBV27 and TRBJ2-3, with TRBD1 identical over 8 bases. Losses at the gene ends were 9 bases for V and 0 bases for J; bases not matched to a gene: 11. The germline CDR1 and CDR2 sequences are MNHEY and SMNVEV (reference sequence). The CDR3 is 16 residues long. The CDR3 reads CARQTGEASSTDTQYF. DNA for the CDR3: TGTGCCAGGCAGACAGGGGAGGCCAGTAGCACAGATACGCAGTATTTT.

This chain links TRBV18 with TRBJ2-3; 9 bases align to TRBD2. V lost 4 bases, J lost 2 bases, and 7 bases stayed unmatched. CDR1 and CDR2 from the germline V gene are KGHSH and LQKENI. The CDR3 is 16 residues long. The CDR3 here is CASSLSLAGPTDTQYF. Written as DNA, the CDR3 is TGTGCCAGCTCACTGTCCCTAGCGGGACCCACAGATACGCAGTATTTT.

This clone was seen once. The rearrangement links TRBV10-3 to TRBJ2-3; perhaps TRBD1 as D (6 bases). The germline gives CDR1 ENHRY, CDR2 SYGVKD. The CDR3 totals 14 residues. The germline V and J ends were trimmed by 6 bases and 4 bases, with 14 bases remaining between them. In DNA form, the CDR3 reads TGTGCCATCAGAGGGGCAGGGGATCCAGATACGCAGTATTTT. Its translation is CAIRGAGDPDTQYF.

The gene calls are TRBV5-1 and TRBJ2-7, with TRBD2 identical over 7 bases. The CDR3 has 14 amino acids. Looked up from germline, CDR1 is SGHRS and CDR2 is YFSETQ. The ends lost 1 base at V and 3 bases at J; junction bases unmatched: 4. The CDR3 spells CASSLSRGSYEQYF. As DNA, the CDR3 is TGCGCCAGCAGCTTGTCGCGCGGGAGCTACGAGCAGTACTTC.

This chain uses TRBV5-8 with TRBJ1-2; D is uncertain. The CDR3 totals 11 residues. Trimming pared 4 bases from V and 4 bases from J, leaving 5 bases between. The germline CDR1 and CDR2 sequences are SGHTS and YDEGEE. The CDR3 nucleotides read TGTGCCAGCAGCCCCACCTATGGCTACACCTTC. It is translated as CASSPTYGYTF.

The chain links TRBV5-1 to TRBJ1-2, with 7 bases lining up with TRBD1. Germline-derived CDR1 and CDR2 are SGHRS and YFSETQ. V lost 0 bases and J lost 3; bases outside the gene matches: 8. This CDR3 has 16 residues. CDR3 bases: TGCGCCAGCAGCTTGGATGGACAGGTGATTTACTATGGCTACACCTTC. Translating gives CASSLDGQVIYYGYTF.

The J gene is TRBJ1-2, the V gene TRBV11-2; D possibly corresponds to TRBD1 (6 bases). Germline V gene sequence: CDR1 SGHAT, CDR2 FQNNGV. Trimming stripped 6 bases from V and 3 bases from J, with 14 bases between. There are 14 residues in the CDR3. The CDR3 nucleotides read TGTGCCAGCAGGGAAGGGGGGGGCTACTATGGCTACACCTTC. This codes for CASREGGGYYGYTF.

The V and J genes are TRBV7-3 and TRBJ1-3; D gene unclear. The CDR3 spans 13 residues. Looked up from germline, CDR1 is SGHTA and CDR2 is FQGTGA. Trimming left V 5 bases short and J 2 bases short, with 7 bases between. CDR3 residues: CASSPSTGNTIYF. The DNA of the CDR3 is TGTGCCAGCAGCCCCAGCACTGGAAACACCATATATTTT. The full variable domain, its missing parts supplied by reference TRBV7-3 and TRBJ1-3, is GAGVSQTPSNKVTEKGKYVELRCDPISGHTALYWYRQSLGQGPEFLIYFQGTGAADDSGLPNDRFFAVRPEGSVSTLKIQRTERGDSAVYLCASSPSTGNTIYFGEGSWLTVV.

This chain links TRBV6-5 with TRBJ1-5; D gene uncertain. This CDR3 has 13 amino acids. Germline values: CDR1 MNHEY, CDR2 SVGAGI. V was clipped by 6 bases and J by 5 bases, with 11 bases between them. The CDR3 is CASSLRAHQPQHF. The CDR3 DNA follows: TGTGCCAGCAGCCTCCGGGCCCATCAGCCCCAGCATTTT.

The chain recombines TRBV7-8 with TRBJ2-5; TRBD2 matches at 11 bases. V shed 4 bases, J shed 5 bases, and the junction held 15 bases outside the gene matches. Germline V gives CDR1 SGHVS, CDR2 FQNEAQ. The CDR3 consists of 18 residues. The CDR3 is CASSSYRLAGSRFETQYF. The CDR3 coding sequence is TGTGCCAGCAGCTCCTACAGACTAGCGGGAAGCCGGTTTGAGACCCAGTACTTC.